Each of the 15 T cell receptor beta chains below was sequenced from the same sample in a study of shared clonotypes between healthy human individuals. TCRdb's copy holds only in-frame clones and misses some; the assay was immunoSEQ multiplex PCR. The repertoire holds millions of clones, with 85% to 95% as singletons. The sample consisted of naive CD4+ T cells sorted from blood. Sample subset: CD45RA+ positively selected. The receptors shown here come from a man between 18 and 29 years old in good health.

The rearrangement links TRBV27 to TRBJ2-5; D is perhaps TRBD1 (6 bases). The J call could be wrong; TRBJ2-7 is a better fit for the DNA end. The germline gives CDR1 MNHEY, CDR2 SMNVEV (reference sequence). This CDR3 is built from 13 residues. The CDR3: CASSSGTRREQYF. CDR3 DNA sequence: TGTGCCAGCAGTTCCGGGACAAGACGCGAGCAGTACTTC.

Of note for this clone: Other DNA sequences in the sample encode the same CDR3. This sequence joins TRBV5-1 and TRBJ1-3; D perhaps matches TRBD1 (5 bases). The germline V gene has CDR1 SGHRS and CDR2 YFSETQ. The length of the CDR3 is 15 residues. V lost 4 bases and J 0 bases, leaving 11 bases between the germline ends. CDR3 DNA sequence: TGCGCCAGCAGCGTTACAGGAGACTCTGGAAACACCATATATTTT. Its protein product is CASSVTGDSGNTIYF.

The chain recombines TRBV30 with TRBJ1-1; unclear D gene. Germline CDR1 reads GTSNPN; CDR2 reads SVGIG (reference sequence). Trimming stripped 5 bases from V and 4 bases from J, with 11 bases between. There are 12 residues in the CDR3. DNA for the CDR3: TGTGCCTGGGCTAACATGGGCACTGAAGCTTTCTTT. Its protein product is CAWANMGTEAFF.

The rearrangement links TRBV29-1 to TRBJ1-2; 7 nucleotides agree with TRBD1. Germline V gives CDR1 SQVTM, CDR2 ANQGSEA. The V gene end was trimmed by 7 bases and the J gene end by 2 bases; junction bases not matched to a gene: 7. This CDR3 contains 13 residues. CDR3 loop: CSADRAGNYGYTF. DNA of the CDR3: TGCAGCGCTGACAGGGCAGGGAACTATGGCTACACCTTC.

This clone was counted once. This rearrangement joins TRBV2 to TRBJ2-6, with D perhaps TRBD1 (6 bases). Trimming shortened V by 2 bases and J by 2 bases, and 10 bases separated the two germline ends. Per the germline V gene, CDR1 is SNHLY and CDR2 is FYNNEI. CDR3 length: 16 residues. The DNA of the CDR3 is TGTGCCAGCAGTGAACAGGGGTTCACTGGGGCCAACGTCCTGACTTTC. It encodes CASSEQGFTGANVLTF.

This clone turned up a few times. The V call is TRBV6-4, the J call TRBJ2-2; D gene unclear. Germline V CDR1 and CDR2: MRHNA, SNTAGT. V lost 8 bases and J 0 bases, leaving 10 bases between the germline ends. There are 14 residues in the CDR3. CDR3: CASRLGTNTGELFF. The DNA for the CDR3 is TGTGCCAGCCGTCTCGGAACGAACACCGGGGAGCTGTTTTTT.

In DNA form, the CDR3 reads TGTGCCTGGAGTGACGAAATGCCCTCCTATAATTCACCCCTCCACTTT. Amino acids: CAWSDEMPSYNSPLHF. This chain joins TRBV30 and TRBJ1-6; D remains ambiguous. Germline V gives CDR1 GTSNPN, CDR2 SVGIG (reference sequence). V lost 1 base and J 0 bases, leaving 10 bases between the germline ends. The CDR3 has 16 residues. The entire variable domain, with the rest obtained from reference TRBV30 and TRBJ1-6, is as follows: SQTIHQWPATLVQPVGSPLSLECTVEGTSNPNLYWYRQAAGRGLQLLFYSVGIGQISSEVPQNLSASRPQDRQFILSSKKLLLSDSGFYLCAWSDEMPSYNSPLHFGNGTRLTVT.

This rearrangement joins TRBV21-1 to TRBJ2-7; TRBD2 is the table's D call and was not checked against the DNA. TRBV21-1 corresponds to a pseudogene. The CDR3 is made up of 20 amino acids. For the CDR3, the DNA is TGTGCCAGCAGCCGGACGGAGGGACCAGTACCCATTTTGAACCCCTACGAGCAGTACTTC. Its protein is CASSRTEGPVPILNPYEQYF.

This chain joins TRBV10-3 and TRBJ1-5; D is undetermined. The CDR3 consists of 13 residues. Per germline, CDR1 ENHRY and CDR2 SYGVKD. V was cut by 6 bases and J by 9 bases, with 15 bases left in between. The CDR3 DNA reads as TGTGCCATCAGGGAATTCGCCGACGGGCCCCAGCATTTT. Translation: CAIREFADGPQHF.

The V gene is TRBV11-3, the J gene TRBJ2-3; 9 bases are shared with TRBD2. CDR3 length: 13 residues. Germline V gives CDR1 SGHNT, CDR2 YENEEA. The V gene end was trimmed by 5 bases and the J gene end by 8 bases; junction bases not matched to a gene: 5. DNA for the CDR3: TGTGCCAGCAGCCCTCCGGGACTAGCTACGCAGTATTTT. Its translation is CASSPPGLATQYF.

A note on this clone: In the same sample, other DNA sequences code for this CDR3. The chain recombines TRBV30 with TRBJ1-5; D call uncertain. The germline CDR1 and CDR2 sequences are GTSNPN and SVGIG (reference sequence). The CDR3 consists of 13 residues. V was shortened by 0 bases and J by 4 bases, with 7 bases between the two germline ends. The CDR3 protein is CAWSVGVNQPQHF. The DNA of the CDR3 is TGTGCCTGGAGTGTCGGGGTAAATCAGCCCCAGCATTTT. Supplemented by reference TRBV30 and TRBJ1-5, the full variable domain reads SQTIHQWPATLVQPVGSPLSLECTVEGTSNPNLYWYRQAAGRGLQLLFYSVGIGQISSEVPQNLSASRPQDRQFILSSKKLLLSDSGFYLCAWSVGVNQPQHFGDGTRLSIL.

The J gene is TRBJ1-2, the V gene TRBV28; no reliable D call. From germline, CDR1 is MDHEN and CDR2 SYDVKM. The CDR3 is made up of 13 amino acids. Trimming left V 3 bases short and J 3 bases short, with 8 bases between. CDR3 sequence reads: CASSFVADYGYTF. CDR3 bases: TGTGCCAGCAGTTTCGTCGCCGACTATGGCTACACCTTC.

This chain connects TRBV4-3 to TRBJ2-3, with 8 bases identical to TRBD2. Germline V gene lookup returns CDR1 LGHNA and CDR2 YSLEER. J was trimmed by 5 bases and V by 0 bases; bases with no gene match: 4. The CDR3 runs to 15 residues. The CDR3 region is CASSQDLAGRDTQYF. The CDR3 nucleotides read TGCGCCAGCAGCCAAGACCTAGCGGGCAGAGATACGCAGTATTTT.

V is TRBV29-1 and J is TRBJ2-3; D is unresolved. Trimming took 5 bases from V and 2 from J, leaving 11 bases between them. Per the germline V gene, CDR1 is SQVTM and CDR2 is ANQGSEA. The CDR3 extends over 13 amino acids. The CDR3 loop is CSVRGRTTDTQYF. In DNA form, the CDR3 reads TGCAGCGTTAGAGGACGGACCACAGATACGCAGTATTTT.

In DNA form, the CDR3 reads TGCGCCAGCAGTGATCGACTAGCGGGAGCCGAGCAGTACTTC. Translation gives CASSDRLAGAEQYF. The J gene is TRBJ2-7, the V gene TRBV10-2; TRBD2 agrees at 12 bases. The CDR3 length is 14 residues. From germline, CDR1 is WSHSY and CDR2 SAAADI. With 3 bases clipped from V and 6 bases from J, the junction kept 3 bases outside the gene matches.